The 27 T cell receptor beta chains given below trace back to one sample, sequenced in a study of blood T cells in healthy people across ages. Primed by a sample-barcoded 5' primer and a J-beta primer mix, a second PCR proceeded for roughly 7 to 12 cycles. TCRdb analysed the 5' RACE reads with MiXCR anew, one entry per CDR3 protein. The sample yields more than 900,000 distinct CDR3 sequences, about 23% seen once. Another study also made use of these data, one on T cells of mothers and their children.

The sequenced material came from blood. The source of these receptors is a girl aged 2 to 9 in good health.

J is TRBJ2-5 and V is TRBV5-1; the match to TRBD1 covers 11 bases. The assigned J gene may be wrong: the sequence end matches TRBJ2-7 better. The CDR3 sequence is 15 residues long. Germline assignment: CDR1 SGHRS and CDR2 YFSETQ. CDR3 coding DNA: TGCGCCAGCAGCTGGACAGGGGGCGAATTCTACGAGCAGTACTTC. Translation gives CASSWTGGEFYEQYF.

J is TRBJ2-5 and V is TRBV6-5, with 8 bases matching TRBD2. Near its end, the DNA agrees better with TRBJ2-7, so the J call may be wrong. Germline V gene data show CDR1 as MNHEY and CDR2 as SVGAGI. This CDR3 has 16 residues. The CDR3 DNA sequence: TGTGCCAGCAGTTACTCAGGGCTAGCGGGTTTTTACGAGCAGTACTTC. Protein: CASSYSGLAGFYEQYF.

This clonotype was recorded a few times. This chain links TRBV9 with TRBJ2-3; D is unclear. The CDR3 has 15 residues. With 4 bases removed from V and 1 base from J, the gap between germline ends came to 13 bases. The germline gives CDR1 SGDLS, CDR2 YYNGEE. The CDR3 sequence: CASSPFGQGTDTQYF. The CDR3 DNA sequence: TGTGCCAGCAGCCCCTTCGGCCAGGGCACAGATACGCAGTATTTT. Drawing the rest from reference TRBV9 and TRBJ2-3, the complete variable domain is DSGVTQTPKHLITATGQRVTLRCSPRSGDLSVYWYQQSLDQGLQFLIQYYNGEERAKGNILERFSAQQFPDLHSELNLSSLELGDSALYFCASSPFGQGTDTQYFGPGTRLTVL.

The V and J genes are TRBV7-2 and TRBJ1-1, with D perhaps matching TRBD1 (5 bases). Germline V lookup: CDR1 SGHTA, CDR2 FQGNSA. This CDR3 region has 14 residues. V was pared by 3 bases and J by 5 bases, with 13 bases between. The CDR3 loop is CASSFLTGRTEAFF. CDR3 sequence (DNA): TGTGCCAGCAGCTTTCTTACAGGTAGAACTGAAGCTTTCTTT.

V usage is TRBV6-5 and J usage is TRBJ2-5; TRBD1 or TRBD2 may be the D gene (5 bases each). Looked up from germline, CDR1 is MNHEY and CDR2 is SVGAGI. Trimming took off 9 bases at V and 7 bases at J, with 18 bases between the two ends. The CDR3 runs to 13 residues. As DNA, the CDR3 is TGTGCCAGTCATAGGGGCCCCCGGGGGACCCAGTACTTC. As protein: CASHRGPRGTQYF.

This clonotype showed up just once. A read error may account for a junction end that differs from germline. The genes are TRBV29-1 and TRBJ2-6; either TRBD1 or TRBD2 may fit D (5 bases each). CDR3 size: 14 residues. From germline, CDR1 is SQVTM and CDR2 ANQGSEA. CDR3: CSVEGESGANVPTF. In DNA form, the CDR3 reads TGCAGCGTTGAAGGGGAGAGTGGGGCCAACGTCCCGACTTTC.

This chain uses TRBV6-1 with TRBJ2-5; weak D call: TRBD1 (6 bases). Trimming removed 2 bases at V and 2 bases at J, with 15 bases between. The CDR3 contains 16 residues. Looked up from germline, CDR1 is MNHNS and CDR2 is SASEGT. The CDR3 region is CASSENGRGYQETQYF. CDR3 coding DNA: TGTGCCAGCAGTGAAAACGGCAGGGGTTATCAAGAGACCCAGTACTTC.

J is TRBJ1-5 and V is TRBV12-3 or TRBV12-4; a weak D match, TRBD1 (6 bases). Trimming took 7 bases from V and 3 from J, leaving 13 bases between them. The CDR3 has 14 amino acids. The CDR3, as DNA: TGTGCCAGCACCCTGGCAGGGGCCAATCAGCCCCAGCATTTT. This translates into CASTLAGANQPQHF.

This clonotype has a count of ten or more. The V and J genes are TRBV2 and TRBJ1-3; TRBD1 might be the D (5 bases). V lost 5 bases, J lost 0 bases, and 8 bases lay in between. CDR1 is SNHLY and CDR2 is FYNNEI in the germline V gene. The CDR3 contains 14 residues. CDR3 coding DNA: TGTGCCAGCAGTACAGGTTTCTCTGGAAACACCATATATTTT. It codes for CASSTGFSGNTIYF.

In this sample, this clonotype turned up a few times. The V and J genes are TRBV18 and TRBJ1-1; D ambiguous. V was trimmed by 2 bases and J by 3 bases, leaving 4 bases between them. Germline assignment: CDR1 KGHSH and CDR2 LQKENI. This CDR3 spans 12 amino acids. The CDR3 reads CASSPSHTEAFF. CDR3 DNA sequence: TGTGCCAGCTCACCATCGCACACTGAAGCTTTCTTT. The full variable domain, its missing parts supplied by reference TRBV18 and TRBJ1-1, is NAGVMQNPRHLVRRRGQEARLRCSPMKGHSHVYWYRQLPEEGLKFMVYLQKENIIDESGMPKERFSAEFPKEGPSILRIQQVVRGDSAAYFCASSPSHTEAFFGQGTRLTVV.

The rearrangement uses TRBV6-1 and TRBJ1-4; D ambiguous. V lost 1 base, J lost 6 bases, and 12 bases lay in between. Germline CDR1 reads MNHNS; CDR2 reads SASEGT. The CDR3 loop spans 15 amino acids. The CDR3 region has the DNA TGTGCCAGCAGTGAAGGGCGGGCAGGCTATGAAAAACTGTTTTTT. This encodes CASSEGRAGYEKLFF.

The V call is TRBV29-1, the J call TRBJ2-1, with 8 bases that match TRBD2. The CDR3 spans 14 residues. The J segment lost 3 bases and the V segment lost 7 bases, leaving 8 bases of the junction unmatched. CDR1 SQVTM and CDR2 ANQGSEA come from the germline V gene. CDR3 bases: TGCAGCGCTCGAGCGGGAGTGATCTACAATGAGCAGTTCTTC. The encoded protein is CSARAGVIYNEQFF.

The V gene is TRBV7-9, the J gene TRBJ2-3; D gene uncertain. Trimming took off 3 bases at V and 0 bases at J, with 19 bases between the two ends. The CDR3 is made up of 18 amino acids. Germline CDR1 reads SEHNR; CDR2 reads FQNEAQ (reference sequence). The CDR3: CASSFLPGGNPSTDTQYF. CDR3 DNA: TGTGCCAGCAGCTTCCTCCCCGGCGGAAATCCTAGCACAGATACGCAGTATTTT.

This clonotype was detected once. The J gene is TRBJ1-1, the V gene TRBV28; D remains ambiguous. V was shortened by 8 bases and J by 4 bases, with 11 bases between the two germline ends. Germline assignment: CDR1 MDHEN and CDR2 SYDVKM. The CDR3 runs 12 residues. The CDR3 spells CASGHEGTEAFF. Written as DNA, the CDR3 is TGTGCCAGCGGTCACGAGGGCACTGAAGCTTTCTTT.

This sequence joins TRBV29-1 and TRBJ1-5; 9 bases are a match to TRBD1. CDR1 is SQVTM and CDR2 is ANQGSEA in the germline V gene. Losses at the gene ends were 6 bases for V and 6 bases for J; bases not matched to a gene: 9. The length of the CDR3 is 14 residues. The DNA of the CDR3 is TGCAGCGTGACCGGGACAGGGAGGGGTCAGCCCCAGCATTTT. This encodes CSVTGTGRGQPQHF.

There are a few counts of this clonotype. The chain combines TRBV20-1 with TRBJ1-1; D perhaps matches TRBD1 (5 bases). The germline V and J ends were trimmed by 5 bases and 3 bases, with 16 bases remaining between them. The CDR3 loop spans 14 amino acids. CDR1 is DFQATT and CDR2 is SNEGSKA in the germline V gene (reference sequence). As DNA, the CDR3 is TGCAGTGCTCCATGGGGCGCATCGCACACTGAAGCTTTCTTT. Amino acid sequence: CSAPWGASHTEAFF.

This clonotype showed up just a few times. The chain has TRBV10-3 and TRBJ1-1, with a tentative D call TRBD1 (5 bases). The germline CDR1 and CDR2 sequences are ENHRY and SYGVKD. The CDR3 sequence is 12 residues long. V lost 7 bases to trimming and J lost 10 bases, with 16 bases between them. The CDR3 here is CAIKDDPGGAFF. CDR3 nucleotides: TGTGCCATCAAAGATGACCCGGGGGGAGCTTTCTTT.

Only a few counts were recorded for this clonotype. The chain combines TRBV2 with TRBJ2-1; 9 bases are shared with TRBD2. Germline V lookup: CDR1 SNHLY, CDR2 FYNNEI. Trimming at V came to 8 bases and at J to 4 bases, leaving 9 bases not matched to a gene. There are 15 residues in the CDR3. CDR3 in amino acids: CASLFQRGDYNEQFF. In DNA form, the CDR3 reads TGTGCCAGCCTGTTCCAGCGGGGGGATTACAATGAGCAGTTCTTC.

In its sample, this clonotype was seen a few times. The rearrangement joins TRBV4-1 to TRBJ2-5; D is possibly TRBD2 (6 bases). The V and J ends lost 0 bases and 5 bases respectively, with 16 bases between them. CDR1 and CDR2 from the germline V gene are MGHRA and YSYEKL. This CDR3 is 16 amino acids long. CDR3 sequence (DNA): TGCGCCAGCAGCCAAGATTTTGGGGGGTTATTGGAGACCCAGTACTTC. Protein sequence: CASSQDFGGLLETQYF.

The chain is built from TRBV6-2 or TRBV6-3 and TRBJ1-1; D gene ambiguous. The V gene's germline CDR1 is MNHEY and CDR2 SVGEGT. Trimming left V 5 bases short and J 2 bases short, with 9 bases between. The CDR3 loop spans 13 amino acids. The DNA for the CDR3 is TGTGCCAGCAGTACATATAGAAACACTGAAGCTTTCTTT. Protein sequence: CASSTYRNTEAFF.

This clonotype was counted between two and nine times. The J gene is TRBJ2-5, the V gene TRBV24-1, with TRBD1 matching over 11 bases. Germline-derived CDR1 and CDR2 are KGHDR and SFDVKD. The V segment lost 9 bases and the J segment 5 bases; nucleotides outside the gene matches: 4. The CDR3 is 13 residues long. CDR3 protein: CATGTGGMETQYF. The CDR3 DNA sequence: TGTGCCACCGGGACAGGGGGTATGGAGACCCAGTACTTC.

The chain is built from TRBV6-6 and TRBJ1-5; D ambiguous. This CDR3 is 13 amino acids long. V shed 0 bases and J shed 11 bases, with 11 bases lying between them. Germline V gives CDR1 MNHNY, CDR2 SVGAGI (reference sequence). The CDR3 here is CASSYSTQSAQHF. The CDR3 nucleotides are TGTGCCAGCAGTTACTCCACCCAATCGGCCCAGCATTTT.

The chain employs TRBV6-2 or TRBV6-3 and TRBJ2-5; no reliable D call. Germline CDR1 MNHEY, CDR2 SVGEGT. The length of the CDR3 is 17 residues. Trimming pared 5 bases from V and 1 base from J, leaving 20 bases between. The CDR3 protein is CASSILSNSGSQETQYF. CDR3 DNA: TGTGCCAGCAGTATACTCTCGAACTCGGGCAGCCAAGAGACCCAGTACTTC.

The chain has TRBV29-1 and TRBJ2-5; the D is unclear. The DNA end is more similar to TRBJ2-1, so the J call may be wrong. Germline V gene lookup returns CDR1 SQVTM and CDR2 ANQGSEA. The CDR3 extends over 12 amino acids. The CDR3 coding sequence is TGCAGCGTAAAAAGCGCCTACAATGAGCAGTTCTTC. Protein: CSVKSAYNEQFF.

CDR3 region: CASSLAASGSSYEQYF. Here the CDR3 DNA reads TGTGCCAGCAGCTTAGCAGCTAGCGGGAGCTCCTACGAGCAGTACTTC. V is TRBV7-8 and J is TRBJ2-7; 10 nucleotides agree with TRBD2. From germline, CDR1 is SGHVS and CDR2 FQNEAQ. V shed 0 bases and J 0 bases; nucleotides not matched to a gene: 2. The CDR3 sequence is 16 residues long.

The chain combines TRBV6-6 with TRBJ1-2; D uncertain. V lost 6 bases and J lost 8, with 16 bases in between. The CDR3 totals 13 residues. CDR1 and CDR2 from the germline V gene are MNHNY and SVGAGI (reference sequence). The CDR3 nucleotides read TGTGCCAGCAGATTTGCCCCCCTGGAGGGCTACACCTTC. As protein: CASRFAPLEGYTF.

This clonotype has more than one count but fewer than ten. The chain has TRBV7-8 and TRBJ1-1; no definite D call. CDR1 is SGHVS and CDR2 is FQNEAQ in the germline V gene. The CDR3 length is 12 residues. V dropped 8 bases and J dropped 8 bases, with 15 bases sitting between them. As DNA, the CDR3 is TGTGCCAGCGCCCTGGGAGGCGCAGAAGCTTTCTTT. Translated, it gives CASALGGAEAFF.